The 3 T cell receptor beta chains below were found in one sample sequenced in a study of blood T cells in healthy people across ages. Combining a sample-barcoded 5' primer with a J-beta primer mix, a second PCR ran for about 7 to 12 cycles. MiXCR, applied by TCRdb to the 5' RACE reads, yields one record per CDR3 protein. Of 1.5 million to 2 million distinct CDR3 sequences listed, roughly 49% are singletons. Sequences were obtained from blood. Receptors were obtained from a woman between 40 and 55 years old in good health.

The chain is built from TRBV5-1 and TRBJ2-5; 8 nucleotides match TRBD2. With 4 bases clipped from V and 2 bases from J, the junction kept 4 bases outside the gene matches. CDR1 is SGHRS and CDR2 is YFSETQ in the germline V gene. The length of the CDR3 is 14 residues. The CDR3 region has the DNA TGCGCCAGCAGCCGACTAGCGATTCAAGAGACCCAGTACTTC. Its protein is CASSRLAIQETQYF.

The chain couples TRBV5-1 to TRBJ2-5, with D perhaps matching TRBD1 (6 bases). Trimming stripped 4 bases from V and 8 bases from J, with 21 bases between. CDR3 size: 15 residues. Germline V CDR1 and CDR2: SGHRS, YFSETQ. The CDR3 protein is CASSPQTGNAGTQYF. DNA for the CDR3: TGCGCCAGCAGCCCGCAAACAGGGAATGCGGGTACCCAGTACTTC.

V usage is TRBV6-2 or TRBV6-3 and J usage is TRBJ2-1, with 10 positions matching TRBD1. The length of the CDR3 is 18 residues. The trim removed 2 bases at V and 5 bases at J, leaving 12 bases unmatched. Germline loops: CDR1 MNHEY, CDR2 SVGEGT. The CDR3 DNA reads TGTGCCAGCAGTTACCGATTGTTCGGACAGGGGGTCGACAATGAGCAGTTCTTC. As protein: CASSYRLFGQGVDNEQFF.